This T cell receptor beta chain was recovered during a study of cytomegalovirus exposure and HLA in healthy donors. The wider study: Within the Caucasian-associated ancestry cluster were 81% of the roughly 400 genotyped donors.

General study findings and limits: A missense variant in DCLRE1C was later tied to TCR beta V- and J-gene trimming. In an earlier analysis, in 540 or so donors, most V segments appeared productive either ~90% or ~30% of the time. Cytomegalovirus status, reportedly, was diagnosed with high specificity and sensitivity by the classifier.

The PCR had 60 Vbeta and 13 Jbeta primers. Repertoires were generated with immunoSEQ multiplex PCR, while TCRdb's copy carries only in-frame clones and drops some. The repertoire holds some 130,000 clones, around four fifths seen once, with over 0.9% in the top ten. Trimming pared 7 bases from V and 13 bases from J, leaving 20 bases between. The V gene's germline CDR1 is MDHEN and CDR2 SYDVKM. This CDR3 comprises 13 residues. This clone showed up just a few times. The antigen remains unidentified. This receptor was taken from a human donor in good health. J is TRBJ1-5 and V is TRBV28; D may be TRBD1 (5 bases). The material sequenced was PBMCs. CDR3 sequence reads: CASTTSEGRAQHF. The DNA of the CDR3 is TGTGCCAGCACCACTTCGGAGGGGAGGGCTCAGCATTTT.